This paragraph reports one T cell receptor beta chain. No antigen is known for it. Sequenced by immunoSEQ multiplex PCR; TCRdb stores in-frame clones only, minus some. The sample yields tens of thousands of clones, about 73% seen once. This sample is drawn from a study of vaccination effects on CD4 cells after COVID-19. Using viral peptide pools, the ViraFEST assay grew out antigen-specific CD4+ T cells prior to sequencing. After more than 8 days in culture, the CD4+ T cells were isolated. Germline values: CDR1 KGHSH, CDR2 LQKENI. The ends were cut back, 3 bases at V and 3 bases at J, with 17 bases in the middle. The CDR3 length is 16 residues.

The sample was CD4+ T cells from PBMCs cultured with HCoV-229E spike peptides, taken before COVID-19 vaccination. The sequence came from a human donor who received a COVID-19 vaccine. The chain has TRBV18 and TRBJ1-2; the D gene is possibly TRBD1 (5 bases). The CDR3 here is CASSPRQRGPDYGYTF. In nucleotides, the CDR3 is TGTGCCAGCTCACCGAGACAGCGAGGGCCGGACTATGGCTACACCTTC.